The 9 T cell receptor beta chains below come from one sample, sequenced in a study of blood T cell repertoires in COVID-19 (dated by TCRdb to about 2020). Receptors were amplified or captured by the immunoSEQ multiplex PCR assay. As stored in TCRdb, this immuneACCESS dataset retains in-frame rearrangements with V and J assigned. A fraction of the clones does not appear; measured against another copy, unresolved V genes explain less than half of the discrepancy, and the remainder lacks a known reason. A total of 150,000 or so clones appear in this sample, 74% of them only once. Around 2.9% of the sample lies in the top ten. The sequenced sample was peripheral blood. These receptors were taken from an elderly woman with acute or convalescent COVID-19.

V and J are TRBV6-5 and TRBJ1-2; 9 positions agree with TRBD1. CDR1 and CDR2 (germline): MNHEY, SVGAGI. The CDR3 extends over 15 amino acids. V shed 4 bases, J shed 5 bases, and the junction held 8 bases outside the gene matches. The CDR3 nucleotides are TGTGCCAGCAGTTCCCAGCCTGGACAGGGGTATGGCTACACCTTC. Protein product: CASSSQPGQGYGYTF.

This clone was seen a few times. This chain links TRBV11-2 with TRBJ1-3; D may be TRBD1 (5 bases). Trimming took 5 bases from V and 3 from J, leaving 17 bases between them. The germline CDR1 and CDR2 sequences are SGHAT and FQNNGV. CDR3 length: 16 residues. The CDR3, as DNA: TGTGCCAGCAGCCTGTCGGCCGGGGGAATTGGAAACACCATATATTTT. It encodes CASSLSAGGIGNTIYF.

This chain connects TRBV5-1 to TRBJ2-5; D may be TRBD1 (5 bases). CDR3 length: 16 amino acids. Per germline, CDR1 SGHRS and CDR2 YFSETQ. Trimming took 0 bases from V and 1 from J, leaving 13 bases between them. CDR3 region: CASSLAGAAAQETQYF. CDR3 nucleotide sequence: TGCGCCAGCAGCTTGGCTGGGGCGGCCGCCCAAGAGACCCAGTACTTC.

This chain links TRBV3-1 (or the pseudogene TRBV3-2) with TRBJ2-7; weak D call: TRBD2 (6 bases). There are 15 residues in the CDR3. Germline-derived CDR1 and CDR2 are LGHDT and YNNKEL (reference sequence). V lost 0 bases and J lost 1, with 10 bases in between. CDR3 protein: CASSQELSGSYEQYF. CDR3 DNA: TGTGCCAGCAGCCAAGAATTGAGCGGGTCCTACGAGCAGTACTTC.

The chain couples TRBV6-4 to TRBJ2-3, with a possible D match to TRBD2 (6 bases). In germline, CDR1 is MRHNA, CDR2 SNTAGT. Trimming removed 6 bases from V and 1 base from J, with 17 bases in between. The CDR3 totals 16 residues. CDR3 loop: CASRYREKDGTDTQYF. Here the CDR3 DNA reads TGTGCCAGCAGGTACCGGGAGAAAGACGGCACAGATACGCAGTATTTT.

This clone showed up just a few times. The genes are TRBV15 and TRBJ2-5; 8 bases align to TRBD2. The V and J ends lost 1 base and 2 bases, in that order; junction bases with no gene match: 6. Germline CDR1 and CDR2: LNHNV and YYDKDF (reference sequence). The CDR3 contains 16 residues. CDR3 amino acids: CATSRGDSGIQETQYF. In DNA form, the CDR3 reads TGTGCCACCAGCAGAGGGGATAGCGGGATACAAGAGACCCAGTACTTC.

The chain employs TRBV7-9 and TRBJ1-6; 12 bases map to TRBD1. This CDR3 is 15 amino acids long. Germline trimming cut 6 bases from V and 11 bases from J; bases unmatched to any gene: 8. CDR1 is SEHNR, CDR2 FQNEAQ, per germline (reference sequence). Here the CDR3 reads CASRQGQGARAPLHF. The CDR3 nucleotides are TGTGCCAGCAGACAGGGACAGGGGGCCCGCGCACCCCTCCACTTT.

The rearrangement links TRBV10-3 to TRBJ2-5, with TRBD1 matching 10 bases. Unmatched junction bases numbered 16, after V lost 7 bases and J lost 5 bases. The CDR3 runs to 17 residues. Germline assignment: CDR1 ENHRY and CDR2 SYGVKD. CDR3 coding DNA: TGTGCCATCACGCGACCGACAGGGGGCGCGAGGTTTGAGACCCAGTACTTC. This codes for CAITRPTGGARFETQYF.

This clone was counted between two and nine times. The CDR3, as DNA: TGTGCCAGTAGTATTAACCGGATAGCCGGAGCGGAGGGTGAGCAGTTCTTC. Translated: CASSINRIAGAEGEQFF. The chain employs TRBV19 and TRBJ2-1; TRBD2 might be the D (6 bases). The CDR3 has 17 amino acids. The germline V and J ends were trimmed by 3 bases and 9 bases, with 24 bases remaining between them. CDR1 and CDR2 (germline): LNHDA, SQIVND (reference sequence).